The source of this T cell receptor beta chain is a study of blood T cell repertoires in COVID-19. There are 17 residues in the CDR3. Germline V gene lookup returns CDR1 SGHVS and CDR2 FQNEAQ. After removal of 2 bases from V and 3 bases from J, the junction contained 10 bases not matched to a gene. Measured with immunoSEQ multiplex PCR; TCRdb has only the in-frame clones, and not every one. The data show over 95,000 clones, approximately 80% seen once. This clone was seen more than once but under ten times. This rearrangement joins TRBV7-8 to TRBJ2-7, with 10 nucleotides matching TRBD2. Sequenced sample: peripheral blood. The receptor was derived from a woman in her forties with acute or convalescent COVID-19. CDR3 in amino acids: CASSLFSRTSGVYEQYF. CDR3 nucleotide sequence: TGTGCCAGCAGCTTATTTTCTCGTACTAGCGGGGTCTACGAGCAGTACTTC.